The 24 T cell receptor beta chains presented below share a single source sample, sequenced in a study of blood T cell repertoires in COVID-19. This table comes from immunoSEQ multiplex PCR, and its TCRdb copy is limited to in-frame clones, with some not included. The sample lists about 50,000 clones; approximately 87% were seen once. Sequences were obtained from peripheral blood. These receptors all come from a human donor in a cohort sampled during active COVID-19.

The rearrangement links TRBV10-3 to TRBJ1-6; 11 bases align to TRBD1. Germline V gene data show CDR1 as ENHRY and CDR2 as SYGVKD. Germline trimming cut 4 bases from V and 5 bases from J; bases unmatched to any gene: 1. This CDR3 is 15 amino acids long. The CDR3 loop reads CAISVGQGDNSPLHF. CDR3 bases: TGTGCCATCAGTGTGGGACAGGGGGATAATTCACCCCTCCACTTT.

The V gene is TRBV6-5, the J gene TRBJ1-1; 12 nucleotides agree with TRBD1. Trimming at V came to 6 bases and at J to 3 bases, leaving 5 bases not matched to a gene. Germline assignment: CDR1 MNHEY and CDR2 SVGAGI. The CDR3 covers 15 residues. DNA of the CDR3: TGTGCCAGCAGGGGACAGGGGGCCGGGGACACTGAAGCTTTCTTT. Protein: CASRGQGAGDTEAFF.

The V gene is TRBV19, the J gene TRBJ1-2, with D possibly being TRBD1 (5 bases). V was clipped by 3 bases and J by 4 bases, with 9 bases between them. Germline CDR1 reads LNHDA; CDR2 reads SQIVND (reference sequence). The CDR3 is 13 amino acids. The CDR3 region is CASSIAGGYGYTF. The CDR3 coding sequence is TGTGCCAGTAGTATTGCCGGGGGCTATGGCTACACCTTC.

The chain joins TRBV29-1 to TRBJ1-6; TRBD1 is a possible D gene (5 bases). Germline V gene sequence: CDR1 SQVTM, CDR2 ANQGSEA. The CDR3 totals 13 residues. Deletions cut 4 bases from V and 4 bases from J, with 8 bases between. CDR3 in DNA: TGCAGCGTTGCACAGGAATATAATTCACCCCTCCACTTT. It codes for CSVAQEYNSPLHF.

This clone was observed once. The rearrangement uses TRBV30 and TRBJ1-2; 8 nucleotides line up with TRBD1. Germline CDR1 reads GTSNPN; CDR2 reads SVGIG (reference sequence). The CDR3 is made up of 13 amino acids. V dropped 2 bases and J dropped 12; count of bases not matched to a gene: 11. The CDR3 protein is CAWSSGTGARDTF. As DNA, the CDR3 is TGTGCCTGGAGTTCCGGGACAGGTGCCCGGGACACCTTC.

The V gene is TRBV5-1, the J gene TRBJ1-6; perhaps TRBD1 as D (5 bases). The CDR3 spans 14 residues. Germline V gene sequence: CDR1 SGHRS, CDR2 YFSETQ. The V end was cut by 4 bases, the J end by 7 bases, with 12 bases between. The chain's CDR3 is CASSPDRENSPLHF. As DNA, the CDR3 is TGCGCCAGCAGCCCTGACAGAGAGAATTCACCCCTCCACTTT.

The chain carries TRBV6-2 or TRBV6-3 and TRBJ1-2; 7 bases are shared with TRBD1. With V trimmed by 5 bases and J by 4 bases, 10 bases remained unmatched. CDR1 and CDR2 from the germline V gene are MNHEY and SVGEGT. The CDR3 spans 15 residues. As DNA, the CDR3 is TGTGCCAGCAGTCGCGACAGGGCCCTTCCCTATGGCTACACCTTC. It specifies CASSRDRALPYGYTF.

V and J are TRBV14 and TRBJ2-1, with a tentative D call TRBD2 (6 bases). CDR3 size: 17 residues. Germline lookup yields CDR1 SGHDN and CDR2 FVKESK. V was trimmed by 1 base and J by 1 base, leaving 14 bases between them. The CDR3 here is CASSQVRGTMSYNEQFF. DNA for the CDR3: TGTGCCAGCAGCCAAGTTCGGGGGACGATGTCCTACAATGAGCAGTTCTTC.

V is TRBV5-1 and J is TRBJ2-7; 8 nucleotides agree with TRBD2. Trimming took 1 base from V and 2 from J; bases not matched to a gene: 5. The length of the CDR3 is 15 residues. CDR1 and CDR2 (germline): SGHRS, YFSETQ. CDR3 sequence reads: CASSLYTGGTYEQYF. The CDR3 region has the DNA TGCGCCAGCAGCTTGTATACGGGGGGGACCTACGAGCAGTACTTC.

This chain links TRBV6-5 with TRBJ1-1; TRBD1 matches at 7 bases. The germline V gene encodes CDR1 MNHEY and CDR2 SVGAGI. Unmatched junction bases numbered 3, after V lost 4 bases and J lost 1 base. The CDR3 is 14 amino acids. CDR3 DNA sequence: TGTGCCAGCAGTTCAGGGGGATGGAACACTGAAGCTTTCTTT. Its translation is CASSSGGWNTEAFF.

DNA of the CDR3: TGTGCCAGCAGCGCCTCGAGGGTGAACACTGAAGCTTTCTTT. Amino acids: CASSASRVNTEAFF. The V and J genes are TRBV7-9 and TRBJ1-1; the D is unclear. CDR1 and CDR2 (germline): SEHNR, FQNEAQ (reference sequence). V was trimmed by 5 bases and J by 0 bases, leaving 10 bases between them. This CDR3 contains 14 residues.

This chain uses TRBV6-5 with TRBJ1-1; a weak D match, TRBD1 (5 bases). The ends were cut back, 7 bases at V and 5 bases at J, with 20 bases in the middle. CDR3 size: 15 residues. Germline V lookup: CDR1 MNHEY, CDR2 SVGAGI. CDR3 coding DNA: TGTGCCAGCACTCCACCATCGGGGGGAGGGACTGAAGCTTTCTTT. It codes for CASTPPSGGGTEAFF.

The chain links TRBV6-5 to TRBJ1-6; maybe TRBD1 (6 bases). Deletions cut 7 bases from V and 10 bases from J, with 14 bases between. Germline CDR1 MNHEY, CDR2 SVGAGI. The length of the CDR3 is 13 residues. CDR3 residues: CASKRAGDSPLHF. Here the CDR3 DNA reads TGTGCCAGCAAGAGGGCAGGGGACTCACCCCTCCACTTT.

The chain is built from TRBV10-2 and TRBJ1-1, with 7 positions matching TRBD1. This CDR3 contains 17 residues. Germline CDR1 WSHSY, CDR2 SAAADI. V dropped 3 bases and J dropped 0; count of bases not matched to a gene: 10. The CDR3 DNA follows: TGCGCCAGCAGTGATGTCCCGACAGGGACCCTGAACACTGAAGCTTTCTTT. Translation gives CASSDVPTGTLNTEAFF.

V gene TRBV5-5 combines with J gene TRBJ1-2; maybe TRBD1 (6 bases). V lost 1 base to trimming and J lost 6 bases, with 13 bases between them. The CDR3 consists of 14 residues. The germline CDR1 and CDR2 sequences are SGHKS and YYEKEE (reference sequence). The CDR3 loop reads CASSLSGGLNGYTF. In DNA form, the CDR3 reads TGTGCCAGCAGCTTGTCCGGGGGGCTAAATGGCTACACCTTC.

This chain uses TRBV7-2 with TRBJ2-3; 12 bases fit TRBD2. This CDR3 spans 16 amino acids. Per germline, CDR1 SGHTA and CDR2 FQGNSA. Trimming removed 2 bases from V and 4 bases from J; junction bases left unmatched: 4. In DNA form, the CDR3 reads TGTGCCAGCAGCTTAACTAGCGGGGGGTGGGCAGATACGCAGTATTTT. This encodes CASSLTSGGWADTQYF.

The chain combines TRBV30 with TRBJ1-3, with 8 nucleotides matching TRBD1. Germline trimming cut 5 bases from V and 5 bases from J; bases unmatched to any gene: 5. This CDR3 has 13 amino acids. Looked up from germline, CDR1 is GTSNPN and CDR2 is SVGIG (reference sequence). The CDR3 spells CAWDRGVRNTIYF. CDR3 DNA: TGTGCCTGGGACAGGGGCGTGAGAAACACCATATATTTT.

The genes are TRBV7-9 and TRBJ2-7, with D possibly TRBD1 on 6 matching bases. Between the trimmed V and J ends, which lost 1 base and 3 bases, there was a span of 7 bases. Per the germline V gene, CDR1 is SEHNR and CDR2 is FQNEAQ (reference sequence). The CDR3 runs to 13 residues. CDR3: CASSLGGGYEQYF. Here the CDR3 DNA reads TGTGCCAGCAGCTTAGGAGGGGGCTACGAGCAGTACTTC. The full variable domain, rest sourced from reference TRBV7-9 and TRBJ2-7, is DTGVSQNPRHKITKRGQNVTFRCDPISEHNRLYWYRQTLGQGPEFLTYFQNEAQLEKSRLLSDRFSAERPKGSFSTLEIQRTEQGDSAMYLCASSLGGGYEQYFGPGTRLTVT.

The chain combines TRBV19 with TRBJ2-5; 12 bases fit TRBD2. Per the germline V gene, CDR1 is LNHDA and CDR2 is SQIVND (reference sequence). Unmatched junction bases numbered 6, after V lost 9 bases and J lost 1 base. CDR3 length: 15 residues. The chain's CDR3 is CASQRTSGAQETQYF. DNA for the CDR3: TGTGCCAGCCAACGGACTAGCGGGGCCCAAGAGACCCAGTACTTC.

This chain uses TRBV30 with TRBJ1-5; D perhaps matches TRBD1 (5 bases). V was cut by 3 bases and J by 1 base, with 7 bases left in between. Germline CDR1 GTSNPN, CDR2 SVGIG (reference sequence). The CDR3 extends over 13 amino acids. The CDR3 is CAWSPGSNQPQHF. In DNA form, the CDR3 reads TGTGCCTGGAGCCCAGGGAGCAATCAGCCCCAGCATTTT.

The chain is built from TRBV5-6 and TRBJ2-7; TRBD1 might be the D (6 bases). The CDR3 length is 15 residues. V gave up 4 bases and J gave up 2 bases, with 16 bases separating them. Germline V gene data show CDR1 as SGHDT and CDR2 as YYEEEE. The CDR3 DNA reads TGTGCCAGCAGCCGCAGGGGCGCAGGGGCCTACGAGCAGTACTTC. It translates to CASSRRGAGAYEQYF.

This sequence joins TRBV15 and TRBJ2-7; 8 bases match TRBD2. Trimming took 5 bases from V and 3 from J; bases not matched to a gene: 6. The CDR3 is made up of 14 amino acids. CDR1 is LNHNV and CDR2 is YYDKDF in the germline V gene (reference sequence). CDR3 in amino acids: CATSLGGAYYEQYF. As DNA, the CDR3 is TGTGCCACCAGCCTCGGGGGGGCTTACTACGAGCAGTACTTC.

The genes are TRBV15 and TRBJ2-1; 10 bases fit TRBD2. The CDR3 runs to 17 residues. V was pared by 1 base and J by 10 bases, with 13 bases of the junction left unmatched. The germline V gene has CDR1 LNHNV and CDR2 YYDKDF (reference sequence). The CDR3 DNA reads TGTGCCACCAGCAGAGCCCCCTCGGCTAGCGGGGGATCCGAGCAGTTCTTC. Amino acids: CATSRAPSASGGSEQFF. The full variable domain, in which reference TRBV15 and TRBJ2-1 provide the parts outside the CDR3, is DAMVIQNPRYQVTQFGKPVTLSCSQTLNHNVMYWYQQKSSQAPKLLFHYYDKDFNNEADTPDNFQSRRPNTSFCFLDIRSPGLGDTAMYLCATSRAPSASGGSEQFFGPGTRLTVL.

This chain connects TRBV4-1 to TRBJ1-2, with 12 nucleotides matching TRBD1. The CDR3 has 18 residues. CDR1 and CDR2 (germline): MGHRA, YSYEKL. Trimming removed 1 base from V and 6 bases from J; junction bases left unmatched: 12. CDR3 DNA sequence: TGCGCCAGCAGCCAAGGGGGGGGACAGGGGGCGCGATCGGATGGCTACACCTTC. It specifies CASSQGGGQGARSDGYTF.